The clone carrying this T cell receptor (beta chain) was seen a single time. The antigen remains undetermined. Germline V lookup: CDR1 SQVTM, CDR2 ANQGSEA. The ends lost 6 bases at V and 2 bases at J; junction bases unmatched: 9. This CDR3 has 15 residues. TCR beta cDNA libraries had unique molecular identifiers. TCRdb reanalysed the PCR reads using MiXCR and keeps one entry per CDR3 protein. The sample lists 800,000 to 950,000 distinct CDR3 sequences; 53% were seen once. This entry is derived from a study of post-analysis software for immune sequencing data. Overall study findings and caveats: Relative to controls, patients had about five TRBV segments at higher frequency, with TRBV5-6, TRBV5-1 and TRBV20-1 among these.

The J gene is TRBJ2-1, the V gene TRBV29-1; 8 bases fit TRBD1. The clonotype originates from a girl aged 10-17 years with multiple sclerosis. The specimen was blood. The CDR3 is CSVEWGTGAYNEQFF. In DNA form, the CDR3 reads TGCAGCGTGGAGTGGGGGACAGGCGCCTACAATGAGCAGTTCTTC.